The present T cell receptor beta chain was sequenced within a study of sequential checkpoint blockade in melanoma. Study context: Maintenance nivolumab came after either treatment sequence.

The treatment: randomized to nivolumab then ipilimumab (arm A) or the reverse (arm B). The assay was immunoSEQ multiplex PCR, and TCRdb's table has in-frame clones only and misses some. This sample yields more than 9,000 clones, of which 60% to 80% are seen a single time; 12% belongs to the top ten. The length of the CDR3 is 15 residues. V shed 3 bases and J 3 bases; nucleotides not matched to a gene: 6. Germline values: CDR1 MNHEY, CDR2 SMNVEV (reference sequence). The chain has TRBV27 and TRBJ2-3; the match to TRBD2 covers 7 bases. The input for sequencing was CD8+ T cells sorted from blood (inferred from file names), taken from a patient given nivolumab and ipilimumab in sequence. The receptor comes from a human donor with melanoma. The CDR3 coding sequence is TGTGCCAGCAGTTTCGCGGGAGAGGTAACAGATACGCAGTATTTT. It yields the protein CASSFAGEVTDTQYF.